This TCR beta chain was captured by sequencing in a study of OX40 agonist ivuxolimab in advanced cancers. Looking at the study overall: Each dose-escalation patient presented with hepatocellular carcinoma, melanoma, renal cell or head and neck cancer.

This clone was picked up one time. V gave up 1 base and J gave up 8 bases; unmatched junction bases: 9. Germline V CDR1 and CDR2: LNHDA, SQIVND (reference sequence). The CDR3 covers 15 residues. The protocol was immunoSEQ multiplex PCR, while the TCRdb copy is restricted to in-frame clones and leaves out a portion. The sample has 90,000 or so clones, approximately 87% seen once; the top ten hold 1.5% to 2%. This material consisted of CD4+ or CD8+ T cells sorted from blood, taken in a trial of the OX40 agonist ivuxolimab. V is TRBV19 and J is TRBJ1-2; 8 nucleotides agree with TRBD1. This TCR derives from an adult with an advanced solid tumor such as melanoma, head and neck, liver or kidney cancer. CDR3 nucleotide sequence: TGTGCCAGTAGTATAGGGTTCGGCCGGGACAGGGGCTACACCTTC. Its translation: CASSIGFGRDRGYTF.